Presented here are 2 T cell receptor beta chains from one specimen sequenced in a study of blood T cell repertoires in COVID-19. Clones were sequenced by immunoSEQ multiplex PCR, and TCRdb holds only the in-frame ones, with some missing. The data show roughly 180,000 clones, with approximately 81% seen just once and around 5% held by the top ten. The specimen was peripheral blood. All receptors come from a woman aged 50 to 65 with COVID-19, enrolled during active disease.

The V and J genes are TRBV7-6 and TRBJ2-1; D uncertain. V lost 5 bases, J lost 5 bases, and 16 bases lay in between. The germline V gene encodes CDR1 SGHVS and CDR2 FNYEAQ. The CDR3 covers 15 residues. DNA of the CDR3: TGTGCCAGCAGCGAGTTCGGTCTTTTCGACAATGAGCAGTTCTTC. Encoded protein: CASSEFGLFDNEQFF. Based on the CDR3 plus reference TRBV7-6 and TRBJ2-1, the full variable domain is GAGVSQSPRYKVTKRGQDVALRCDPISGHVSLYWYRQALGQGPEFLTYFNYEAQQDKSGLPNDRFSAERPEGSISTLTIQRTEQRDSAMYRCASSEFGLFDNEQFFGPGTRLTVL.

The chain joins TRBV6-5 to TRBJ2-3; D may be TRBD1 (6 bases). CDR3 size: 14 residues. The V end was cut by 0 bases, the J end by 3 bases, with 7 bases between. In germline, CDR1 is MNHEY, CDR2 SVGAGI. CDR3 amino acids: CASSYSTGTDTQYF. Written as DNA, the CDR3 is TGTGCCAGCAGTTACTCTACAGGGACAGATACGCAGTATTTT.